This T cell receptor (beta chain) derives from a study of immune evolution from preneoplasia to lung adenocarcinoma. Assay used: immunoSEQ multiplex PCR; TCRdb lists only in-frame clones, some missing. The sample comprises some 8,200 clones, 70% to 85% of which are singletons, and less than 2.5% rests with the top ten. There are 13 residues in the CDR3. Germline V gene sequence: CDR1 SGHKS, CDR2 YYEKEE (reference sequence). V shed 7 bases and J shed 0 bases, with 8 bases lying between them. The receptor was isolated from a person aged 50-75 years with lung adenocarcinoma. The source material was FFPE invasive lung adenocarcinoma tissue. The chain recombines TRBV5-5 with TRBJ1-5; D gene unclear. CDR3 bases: TGTGCCAGCGGGGTAAATAGCAATCAGCCCCAGCATTTT. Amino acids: CASGVNSNQPQHF.